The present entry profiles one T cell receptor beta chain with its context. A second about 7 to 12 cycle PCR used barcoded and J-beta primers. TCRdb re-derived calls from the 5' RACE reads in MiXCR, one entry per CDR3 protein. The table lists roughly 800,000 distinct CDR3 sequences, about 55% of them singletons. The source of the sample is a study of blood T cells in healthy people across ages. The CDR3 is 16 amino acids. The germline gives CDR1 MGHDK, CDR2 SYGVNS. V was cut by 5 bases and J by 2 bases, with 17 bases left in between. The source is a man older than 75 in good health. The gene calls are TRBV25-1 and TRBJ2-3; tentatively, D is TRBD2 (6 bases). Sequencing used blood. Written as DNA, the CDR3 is TGTGCCAGCAGTAGTCTAGGAGGCGGGGTCACAGATACGCAGTATTTT. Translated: CASSSLGGGVTDTQYF.